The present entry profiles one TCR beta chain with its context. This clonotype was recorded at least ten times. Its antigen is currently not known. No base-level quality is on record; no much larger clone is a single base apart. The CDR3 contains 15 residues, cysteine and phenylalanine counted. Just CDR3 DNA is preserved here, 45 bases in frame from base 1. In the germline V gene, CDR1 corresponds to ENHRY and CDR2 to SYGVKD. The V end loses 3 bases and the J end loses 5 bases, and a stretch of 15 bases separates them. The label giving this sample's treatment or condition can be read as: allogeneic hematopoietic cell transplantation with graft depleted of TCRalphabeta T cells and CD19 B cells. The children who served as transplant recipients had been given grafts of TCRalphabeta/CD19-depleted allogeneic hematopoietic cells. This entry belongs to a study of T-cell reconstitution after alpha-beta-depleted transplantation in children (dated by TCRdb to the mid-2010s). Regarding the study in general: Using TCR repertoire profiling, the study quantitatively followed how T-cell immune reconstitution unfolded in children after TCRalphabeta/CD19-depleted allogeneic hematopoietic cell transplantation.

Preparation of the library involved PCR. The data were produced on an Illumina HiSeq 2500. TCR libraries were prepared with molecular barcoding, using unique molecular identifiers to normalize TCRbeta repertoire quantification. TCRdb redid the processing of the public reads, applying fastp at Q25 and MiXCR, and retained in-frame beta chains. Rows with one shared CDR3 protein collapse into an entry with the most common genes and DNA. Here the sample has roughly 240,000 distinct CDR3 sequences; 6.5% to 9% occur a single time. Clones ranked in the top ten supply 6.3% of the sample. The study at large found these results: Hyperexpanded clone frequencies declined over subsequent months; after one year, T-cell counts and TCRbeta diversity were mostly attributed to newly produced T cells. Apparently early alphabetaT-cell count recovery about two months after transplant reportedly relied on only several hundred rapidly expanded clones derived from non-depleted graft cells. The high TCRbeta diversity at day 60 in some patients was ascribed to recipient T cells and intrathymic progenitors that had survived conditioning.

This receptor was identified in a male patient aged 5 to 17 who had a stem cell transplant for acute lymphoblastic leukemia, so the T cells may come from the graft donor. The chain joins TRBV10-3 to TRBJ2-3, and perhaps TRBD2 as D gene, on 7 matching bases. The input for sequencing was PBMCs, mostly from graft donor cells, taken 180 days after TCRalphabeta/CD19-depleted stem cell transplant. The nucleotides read TGTGCCATCAGTGAAGGGGGGGGCGGTGGAGATACGCAGTATTTT. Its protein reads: CAISEGGGGGDTQYF.